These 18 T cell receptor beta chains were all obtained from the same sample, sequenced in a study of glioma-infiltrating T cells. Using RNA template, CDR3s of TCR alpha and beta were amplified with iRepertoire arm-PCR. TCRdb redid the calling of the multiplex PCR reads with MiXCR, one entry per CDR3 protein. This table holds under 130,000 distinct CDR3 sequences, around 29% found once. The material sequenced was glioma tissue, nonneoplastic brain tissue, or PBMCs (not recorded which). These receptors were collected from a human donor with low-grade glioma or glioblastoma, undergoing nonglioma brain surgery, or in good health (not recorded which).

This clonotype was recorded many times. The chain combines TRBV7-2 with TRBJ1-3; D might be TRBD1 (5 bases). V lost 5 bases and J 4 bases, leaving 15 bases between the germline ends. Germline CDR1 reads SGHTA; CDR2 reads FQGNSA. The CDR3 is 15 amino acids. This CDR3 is CASSLQGSPGNTIYF. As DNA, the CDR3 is TGTGCCAGCAGCCTTCAGGGAAGCCCCGGAAACACCATATATTTT.

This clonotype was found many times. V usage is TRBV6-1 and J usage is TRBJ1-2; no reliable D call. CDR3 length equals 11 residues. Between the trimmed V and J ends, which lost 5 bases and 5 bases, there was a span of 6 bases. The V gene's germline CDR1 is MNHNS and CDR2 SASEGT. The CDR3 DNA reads TGTGCCAGCAGTACGCGGTATGGCTACACCTTC. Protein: CASSTRYGYTF.

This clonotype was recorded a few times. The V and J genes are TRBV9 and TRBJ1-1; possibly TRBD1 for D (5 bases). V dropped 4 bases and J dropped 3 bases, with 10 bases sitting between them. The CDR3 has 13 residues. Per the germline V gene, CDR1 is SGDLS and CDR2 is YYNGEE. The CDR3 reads CASSSRRDTEAFF. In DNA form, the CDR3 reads TGTGCCAGCAGCTCCCGCAGGGACACTGAAGCTTTCTTT. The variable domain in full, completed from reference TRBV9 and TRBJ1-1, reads DSGVTQTPKHLITATGQRVTLRCSPRSGDLSVYWYQQSLDQGLQFLIQYYNGEERAKGNILERFSAQQFPDLHSELNLSSLELGDSALYFCASSSRRDTEAFFGQGTRLTVV.

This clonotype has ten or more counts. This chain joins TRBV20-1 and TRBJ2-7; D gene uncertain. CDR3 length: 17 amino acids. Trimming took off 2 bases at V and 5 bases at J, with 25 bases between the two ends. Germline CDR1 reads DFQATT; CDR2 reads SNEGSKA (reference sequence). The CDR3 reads CSARIRSTLVGANEQYF. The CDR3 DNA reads TGCAGTGCTAGAATACGGTCTACACTTGTCGGAGCGAACGAGCAGTACTTC.

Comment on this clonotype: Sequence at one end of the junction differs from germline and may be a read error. Here the CDR3 DNA reads TGTGCCCGTAGTGCCAACAGGGGACTAAATGAAAAACTGTTTTTT. Residues: CARSANRGLNEKLFF. The chain is built from TRBV19 and TRBJ1-4, with TRBD1 matching 7 bases. CDR1 LNHDA and CDR2 SQIVND come from the germline V gene (reference sequence). The CDR3 is 15 residues long.

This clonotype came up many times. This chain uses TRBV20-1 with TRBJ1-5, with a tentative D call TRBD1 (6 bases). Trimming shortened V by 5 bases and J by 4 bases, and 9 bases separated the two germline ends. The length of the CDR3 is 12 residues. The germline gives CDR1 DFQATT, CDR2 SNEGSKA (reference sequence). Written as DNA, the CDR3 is TGCAGTGCTCTACAGGGAAATCAGCCCCAGCATTTT. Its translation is CSALQGNQPQHF.

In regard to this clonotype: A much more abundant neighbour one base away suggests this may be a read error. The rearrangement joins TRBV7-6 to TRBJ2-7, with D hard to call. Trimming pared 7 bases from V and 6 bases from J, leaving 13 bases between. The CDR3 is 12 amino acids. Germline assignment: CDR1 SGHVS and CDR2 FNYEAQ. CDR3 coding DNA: TGTGCCAGCACCCGAAGTGAGGCCGAGCAGTACTTC. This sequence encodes CASTRSEAEQYF. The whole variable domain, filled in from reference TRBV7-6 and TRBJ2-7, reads GAGVSQSPRYKVTKRGQDVALRCDPISGHVSLYWYRQALGQGPEFLTYFNYEAQQDKSGLPNDRFSAERPEGSISTLTIQRTEQRDSAMYRCASTRSEAEQYFGPGTRLTVT.

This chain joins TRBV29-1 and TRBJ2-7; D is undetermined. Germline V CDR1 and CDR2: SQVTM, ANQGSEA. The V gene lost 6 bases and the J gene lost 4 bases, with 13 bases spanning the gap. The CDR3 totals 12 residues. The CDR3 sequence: CSVGNLLYEQYF. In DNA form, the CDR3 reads TGCAGCGTCGGAAATCTATTATACGAGCAGTACTTC.

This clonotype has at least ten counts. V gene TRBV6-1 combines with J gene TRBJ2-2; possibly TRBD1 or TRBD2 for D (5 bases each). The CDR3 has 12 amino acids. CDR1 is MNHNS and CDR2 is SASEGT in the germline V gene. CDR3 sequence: CATSRGYGELFF. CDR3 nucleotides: TGTGCAACCAGCCGGGGCTACGGGGAGCTGTTTTTT.

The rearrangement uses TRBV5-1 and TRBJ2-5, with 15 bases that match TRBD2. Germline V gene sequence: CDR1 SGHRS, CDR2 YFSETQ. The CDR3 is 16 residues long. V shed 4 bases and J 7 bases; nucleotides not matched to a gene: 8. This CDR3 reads CASSPGLAGGLGTQYF. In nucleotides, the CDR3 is TGCGCCAGCAGCCCGGGACTAGCGGGGGGCCTCGGGACCCAGTACTTC. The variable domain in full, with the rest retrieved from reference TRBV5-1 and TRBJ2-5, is KAGVTQTPRYLIKTRGQQVTLSCSPISGHRSVSWYQQTPGQGLQFLFEYFSETQRNKGNFPGRFSGRQFSNSRSEMNVSTLELGDSALYLCASSPGLAGGLGTQYFGPGTRLLVL.

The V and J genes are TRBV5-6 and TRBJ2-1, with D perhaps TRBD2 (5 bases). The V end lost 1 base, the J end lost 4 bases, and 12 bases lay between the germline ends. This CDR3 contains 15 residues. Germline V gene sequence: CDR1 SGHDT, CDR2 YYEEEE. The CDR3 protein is CASSLYASGYNEQFF. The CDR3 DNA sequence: TGTGCCAGCAGCTTGTATGCTTCGGGGTACAATGAGCAGTTCTTC. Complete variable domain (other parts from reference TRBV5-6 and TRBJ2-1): DAGVTQSPTHLIKTRGQQVTLRCSPKSGHDTVSWYQQALGQGPQFIFQYYEEEERQRGNFPDRFSGHQFPNYSSELNVNALLLGDSALYLCASSLYASGYNEQFFGPGTRLTVL.

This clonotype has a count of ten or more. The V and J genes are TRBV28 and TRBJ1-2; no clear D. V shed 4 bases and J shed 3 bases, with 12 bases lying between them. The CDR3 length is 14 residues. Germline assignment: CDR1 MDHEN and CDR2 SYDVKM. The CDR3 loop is CASSSTPRDYGYTF. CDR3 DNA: TGTGCCAGCAGTTCAACCCCAAGGGACTATGGCTACACCTTC.

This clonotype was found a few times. The CDR3: CASKGLAGLTGELFF. The DNA of the CDR3 is TGCGCCAGCAAGGGACTAGCGGGGTTAACCGGGGAGCTGTTTTTT. V and J are TRBV4-1 and TRBJ2-2; 13 nucleotides align to TRBD2. The CDR3 is made up of 15 amino acids. V trimming: 7 bases; J trimming: 5 bases; junction bases outside the gene matches: 4. Germline V lookup: CDR1 MGHRA, CDR2 YSYEKL.

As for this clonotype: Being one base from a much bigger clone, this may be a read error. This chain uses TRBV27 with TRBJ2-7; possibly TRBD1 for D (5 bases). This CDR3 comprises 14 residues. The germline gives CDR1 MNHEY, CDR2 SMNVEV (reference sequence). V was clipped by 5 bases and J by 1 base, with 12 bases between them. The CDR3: CASSTPRVSYEQYF. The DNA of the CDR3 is TGTGCCAGCAGTACCCCCAGGGTATCCTACGAGCAGTACTTC.

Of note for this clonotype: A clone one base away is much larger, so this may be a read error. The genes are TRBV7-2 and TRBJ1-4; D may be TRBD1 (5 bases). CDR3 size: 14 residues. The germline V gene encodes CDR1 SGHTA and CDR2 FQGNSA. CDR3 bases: TGTGCCAGCAGCCCGGGGGGGTTAGATGAAGAACTGTTTTTT. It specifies CASSPGGLDEELFF.

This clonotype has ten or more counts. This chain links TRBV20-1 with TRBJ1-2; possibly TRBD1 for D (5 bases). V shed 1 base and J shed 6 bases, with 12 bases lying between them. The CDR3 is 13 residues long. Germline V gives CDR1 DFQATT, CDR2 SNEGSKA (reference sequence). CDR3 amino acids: CSARVGAQDGYTF. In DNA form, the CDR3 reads TGCAGTGCTAGAGTAGGGGCACAGGATGGCTACACCTTC.

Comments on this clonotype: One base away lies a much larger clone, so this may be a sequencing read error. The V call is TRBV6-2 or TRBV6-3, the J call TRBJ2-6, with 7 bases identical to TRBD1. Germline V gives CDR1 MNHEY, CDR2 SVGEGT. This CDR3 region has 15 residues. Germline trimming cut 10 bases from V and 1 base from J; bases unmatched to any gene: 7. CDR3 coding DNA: TGTGCCAACCGGGACAGAAGTTCTGGGGCCAACGTCCTGACTTTC. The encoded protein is CANRDRSSGANVLTF.

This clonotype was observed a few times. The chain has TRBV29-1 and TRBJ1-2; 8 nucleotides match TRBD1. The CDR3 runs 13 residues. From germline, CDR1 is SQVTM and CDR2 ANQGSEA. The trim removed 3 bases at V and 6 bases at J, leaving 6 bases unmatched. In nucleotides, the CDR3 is TGCAGCGTTGATGGGACAGGAGGAGATGGCTACACCTTC. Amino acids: CSVDGTGGDGYTF. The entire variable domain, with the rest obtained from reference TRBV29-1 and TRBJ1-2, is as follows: SAVISQKPSRDICQRGTSLTIQCQVDSQVTMMFWYRQQPGQSLTLIATANQGSEATYESGFVIDKFPISRPNLTFSTLTVSNMSPEDSSIYLCSVDGTGGDGYTFGSGTRLTVV.